These T cell receptor beta chains were read from a single sample in a study of T cell responses to AZD1222 COVID-19 vaccine. Here immunoSEQ multiplex PCR was the method, and the copy in TCRdb shows in-frame clones only, minus some. The sample holds 60,000 to 75,000 clones, about 90% seen once. The sample was peripheral blood, taken on day 0 of AZD1222 vaccination. These receptors were obtained from an adult in good health. The CDR3 runs from the conserved cysteine through the conserved F or W. D genes are given only for firm matches. Clone size, where shown, is once, few, many, or a class for clones that have expanded.

J | size | D | V | CDR3 | DNA
TRBJ2-5 | NA | TRBD1 | TRBV2 | CASCRTGVKTQYF | TGTGCCAGTTGTAGAACAGGGGTAAAGACCCAGTACTTC
TRBJ1-4 | NA | TRBD1 | TRBV7-9 | CASSPTGQFNEKLFF | TGTGCCAGCAGCCCGACGGGACAGTTTAATGAAAAACTGTTTTTT
TRBJ2-2 | once | TRBD1 | TRBV7-6 | CASSAQTGANTGELFF | TGTGCCAGCAGCGCGCAGACAGGGGCGAACACCGGGGAGCTGTTTTTT
TRBJ1-3 | NA | TRBD1 | TRBV5-4 | CASSLTGGGNTIYF | TGTGCCAGCAGCTTGACAGGGGGCGGAAACACCATATATTTT
TRBJ1-2 | NA | NA | TRBV30 | CAWSAEGGYTF | TGTGCCTGGAGTGCGGAGGGTGGCTACACCTTC
TRBJ2-3 | NA | TRBD2 | TRBV11-3 | CASSQRGGLSDTQYF | TGTGCCAGCAGTCAGCGGGGGGGCCTCTCAGATACGCAGTATTTT
TRBJ1-5 | NA | NA | TRBV6-5 | CASSYGCQLNQPQHF | TGTGCCAGCAGTTACGGGTGCCAGCTAAATCAGCCCCAGCATTTT
TRBJ1-6 | once | TRBD1 | TRBV6-5 | CASSPYRGNSPLHF | TGTGCCAGCAGCCCCTACAGGGGAAATTCACCCCTCCACTTT
TRBJ2-3 | NA | NA | TRBV7-3 | CASSLGTASTDTQYF | TGTGCCAGCAGCTTAGGGACGGCTAGCACAGATACGCAGTATTTT
TRBJ1-2 | NA | NA | TRBV3-1/TRBV3-2 | CASSQDHRDGYTF | TGTGCCAGCAGCCAAGATCACAGGGACGGCTACACCTTC